The text below deals with one TCR beta chain. Its target is unknown. The primer mix had 60 Vbeta and 13 Jbeta primers. Data came from immunoSEQ multiplex PCR; TCRdb stores just in-frame clones and leaves some out. The table includes 130,000 or so clones, roughly 74% detected once. This specimen belongs to a study of cytomegalovirus exposure and HLA in healthy donors. Turning to the study itself: Of some 400 genotyped donors, 81% clustered with self-reported Caucasian donors. The study, taken as a whole, reports: The listing of approximately 160 TCR beta chains classed them as cytomegalovirus-associated. 87-base-pair reads could not separate some V segments, including TRBV6-2 and TRBV6-3.

The CDR3 has 16 residues. Germline CDR1 and CDR2: SGHDT and YYEEEE. Trimming took 3 bases from V and 9 from J, leaving 19 bases between them. This TCR was sampled from a man aged 40-49 years in good health and CMV-seronegative. The rearrangement uses TRBV5-6 and TRBJ1-6; unclear D gene. Sequenced sample: PBMCs. The CDR3 is CASSSPGSGSGSPLHF. CDR3 coding DNA: TGTGCCAGCAGCTCCCCTGGAAGCGGATCAGGTTCACCCCTCCACTTT. Full variable domain (remainder filled in from reference TRBV5-6 and TRBJ1-6): DAGVTQSPTHLIKTRGQQVTLRCSPKSGHDTVSWYQQALGQGPQFIFQYYEEEERQRGNFPDRFSGHQFPNYSSELNVNALLLGDSALYLCASSSPGSGSGSPLHFGNGTRLTVT.